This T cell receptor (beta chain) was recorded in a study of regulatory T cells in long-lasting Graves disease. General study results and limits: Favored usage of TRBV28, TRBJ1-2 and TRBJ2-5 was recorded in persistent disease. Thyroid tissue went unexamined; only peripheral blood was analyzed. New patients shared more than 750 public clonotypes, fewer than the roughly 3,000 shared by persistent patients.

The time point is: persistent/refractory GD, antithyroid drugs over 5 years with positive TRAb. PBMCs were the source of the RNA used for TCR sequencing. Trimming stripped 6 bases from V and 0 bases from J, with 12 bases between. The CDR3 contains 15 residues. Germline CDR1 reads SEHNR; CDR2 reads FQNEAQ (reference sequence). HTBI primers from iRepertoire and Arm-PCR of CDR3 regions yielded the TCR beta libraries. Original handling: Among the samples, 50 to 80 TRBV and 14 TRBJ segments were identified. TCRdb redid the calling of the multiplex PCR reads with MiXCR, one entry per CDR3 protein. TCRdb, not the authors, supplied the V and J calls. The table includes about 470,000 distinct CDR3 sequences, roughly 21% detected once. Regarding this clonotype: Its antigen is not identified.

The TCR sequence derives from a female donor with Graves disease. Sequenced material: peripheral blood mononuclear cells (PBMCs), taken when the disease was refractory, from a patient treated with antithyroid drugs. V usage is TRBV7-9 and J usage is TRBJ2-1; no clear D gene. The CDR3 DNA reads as TGTGCCAGCAGGTTGGACGCCAGCTCCTACAATGAGCAGTTCTTC. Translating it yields CASRLDASSYNEQFF.